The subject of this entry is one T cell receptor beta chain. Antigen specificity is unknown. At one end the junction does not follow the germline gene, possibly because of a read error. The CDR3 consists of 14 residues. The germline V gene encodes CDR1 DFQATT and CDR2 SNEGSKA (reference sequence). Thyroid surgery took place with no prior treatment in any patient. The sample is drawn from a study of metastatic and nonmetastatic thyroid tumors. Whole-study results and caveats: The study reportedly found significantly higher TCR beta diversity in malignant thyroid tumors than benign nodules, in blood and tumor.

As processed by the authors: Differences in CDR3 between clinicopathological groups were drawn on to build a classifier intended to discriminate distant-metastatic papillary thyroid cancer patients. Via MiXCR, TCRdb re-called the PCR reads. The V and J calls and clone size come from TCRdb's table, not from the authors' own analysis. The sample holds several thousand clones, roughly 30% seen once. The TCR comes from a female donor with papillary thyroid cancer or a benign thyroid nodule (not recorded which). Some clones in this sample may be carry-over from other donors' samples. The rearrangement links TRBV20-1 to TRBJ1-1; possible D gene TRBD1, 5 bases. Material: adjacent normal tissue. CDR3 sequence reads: CSAREGGMNTEAFF. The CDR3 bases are TGCAGTGCTAGAGAGGGGGGGATGAATACTGAAGCTTTCTTT.